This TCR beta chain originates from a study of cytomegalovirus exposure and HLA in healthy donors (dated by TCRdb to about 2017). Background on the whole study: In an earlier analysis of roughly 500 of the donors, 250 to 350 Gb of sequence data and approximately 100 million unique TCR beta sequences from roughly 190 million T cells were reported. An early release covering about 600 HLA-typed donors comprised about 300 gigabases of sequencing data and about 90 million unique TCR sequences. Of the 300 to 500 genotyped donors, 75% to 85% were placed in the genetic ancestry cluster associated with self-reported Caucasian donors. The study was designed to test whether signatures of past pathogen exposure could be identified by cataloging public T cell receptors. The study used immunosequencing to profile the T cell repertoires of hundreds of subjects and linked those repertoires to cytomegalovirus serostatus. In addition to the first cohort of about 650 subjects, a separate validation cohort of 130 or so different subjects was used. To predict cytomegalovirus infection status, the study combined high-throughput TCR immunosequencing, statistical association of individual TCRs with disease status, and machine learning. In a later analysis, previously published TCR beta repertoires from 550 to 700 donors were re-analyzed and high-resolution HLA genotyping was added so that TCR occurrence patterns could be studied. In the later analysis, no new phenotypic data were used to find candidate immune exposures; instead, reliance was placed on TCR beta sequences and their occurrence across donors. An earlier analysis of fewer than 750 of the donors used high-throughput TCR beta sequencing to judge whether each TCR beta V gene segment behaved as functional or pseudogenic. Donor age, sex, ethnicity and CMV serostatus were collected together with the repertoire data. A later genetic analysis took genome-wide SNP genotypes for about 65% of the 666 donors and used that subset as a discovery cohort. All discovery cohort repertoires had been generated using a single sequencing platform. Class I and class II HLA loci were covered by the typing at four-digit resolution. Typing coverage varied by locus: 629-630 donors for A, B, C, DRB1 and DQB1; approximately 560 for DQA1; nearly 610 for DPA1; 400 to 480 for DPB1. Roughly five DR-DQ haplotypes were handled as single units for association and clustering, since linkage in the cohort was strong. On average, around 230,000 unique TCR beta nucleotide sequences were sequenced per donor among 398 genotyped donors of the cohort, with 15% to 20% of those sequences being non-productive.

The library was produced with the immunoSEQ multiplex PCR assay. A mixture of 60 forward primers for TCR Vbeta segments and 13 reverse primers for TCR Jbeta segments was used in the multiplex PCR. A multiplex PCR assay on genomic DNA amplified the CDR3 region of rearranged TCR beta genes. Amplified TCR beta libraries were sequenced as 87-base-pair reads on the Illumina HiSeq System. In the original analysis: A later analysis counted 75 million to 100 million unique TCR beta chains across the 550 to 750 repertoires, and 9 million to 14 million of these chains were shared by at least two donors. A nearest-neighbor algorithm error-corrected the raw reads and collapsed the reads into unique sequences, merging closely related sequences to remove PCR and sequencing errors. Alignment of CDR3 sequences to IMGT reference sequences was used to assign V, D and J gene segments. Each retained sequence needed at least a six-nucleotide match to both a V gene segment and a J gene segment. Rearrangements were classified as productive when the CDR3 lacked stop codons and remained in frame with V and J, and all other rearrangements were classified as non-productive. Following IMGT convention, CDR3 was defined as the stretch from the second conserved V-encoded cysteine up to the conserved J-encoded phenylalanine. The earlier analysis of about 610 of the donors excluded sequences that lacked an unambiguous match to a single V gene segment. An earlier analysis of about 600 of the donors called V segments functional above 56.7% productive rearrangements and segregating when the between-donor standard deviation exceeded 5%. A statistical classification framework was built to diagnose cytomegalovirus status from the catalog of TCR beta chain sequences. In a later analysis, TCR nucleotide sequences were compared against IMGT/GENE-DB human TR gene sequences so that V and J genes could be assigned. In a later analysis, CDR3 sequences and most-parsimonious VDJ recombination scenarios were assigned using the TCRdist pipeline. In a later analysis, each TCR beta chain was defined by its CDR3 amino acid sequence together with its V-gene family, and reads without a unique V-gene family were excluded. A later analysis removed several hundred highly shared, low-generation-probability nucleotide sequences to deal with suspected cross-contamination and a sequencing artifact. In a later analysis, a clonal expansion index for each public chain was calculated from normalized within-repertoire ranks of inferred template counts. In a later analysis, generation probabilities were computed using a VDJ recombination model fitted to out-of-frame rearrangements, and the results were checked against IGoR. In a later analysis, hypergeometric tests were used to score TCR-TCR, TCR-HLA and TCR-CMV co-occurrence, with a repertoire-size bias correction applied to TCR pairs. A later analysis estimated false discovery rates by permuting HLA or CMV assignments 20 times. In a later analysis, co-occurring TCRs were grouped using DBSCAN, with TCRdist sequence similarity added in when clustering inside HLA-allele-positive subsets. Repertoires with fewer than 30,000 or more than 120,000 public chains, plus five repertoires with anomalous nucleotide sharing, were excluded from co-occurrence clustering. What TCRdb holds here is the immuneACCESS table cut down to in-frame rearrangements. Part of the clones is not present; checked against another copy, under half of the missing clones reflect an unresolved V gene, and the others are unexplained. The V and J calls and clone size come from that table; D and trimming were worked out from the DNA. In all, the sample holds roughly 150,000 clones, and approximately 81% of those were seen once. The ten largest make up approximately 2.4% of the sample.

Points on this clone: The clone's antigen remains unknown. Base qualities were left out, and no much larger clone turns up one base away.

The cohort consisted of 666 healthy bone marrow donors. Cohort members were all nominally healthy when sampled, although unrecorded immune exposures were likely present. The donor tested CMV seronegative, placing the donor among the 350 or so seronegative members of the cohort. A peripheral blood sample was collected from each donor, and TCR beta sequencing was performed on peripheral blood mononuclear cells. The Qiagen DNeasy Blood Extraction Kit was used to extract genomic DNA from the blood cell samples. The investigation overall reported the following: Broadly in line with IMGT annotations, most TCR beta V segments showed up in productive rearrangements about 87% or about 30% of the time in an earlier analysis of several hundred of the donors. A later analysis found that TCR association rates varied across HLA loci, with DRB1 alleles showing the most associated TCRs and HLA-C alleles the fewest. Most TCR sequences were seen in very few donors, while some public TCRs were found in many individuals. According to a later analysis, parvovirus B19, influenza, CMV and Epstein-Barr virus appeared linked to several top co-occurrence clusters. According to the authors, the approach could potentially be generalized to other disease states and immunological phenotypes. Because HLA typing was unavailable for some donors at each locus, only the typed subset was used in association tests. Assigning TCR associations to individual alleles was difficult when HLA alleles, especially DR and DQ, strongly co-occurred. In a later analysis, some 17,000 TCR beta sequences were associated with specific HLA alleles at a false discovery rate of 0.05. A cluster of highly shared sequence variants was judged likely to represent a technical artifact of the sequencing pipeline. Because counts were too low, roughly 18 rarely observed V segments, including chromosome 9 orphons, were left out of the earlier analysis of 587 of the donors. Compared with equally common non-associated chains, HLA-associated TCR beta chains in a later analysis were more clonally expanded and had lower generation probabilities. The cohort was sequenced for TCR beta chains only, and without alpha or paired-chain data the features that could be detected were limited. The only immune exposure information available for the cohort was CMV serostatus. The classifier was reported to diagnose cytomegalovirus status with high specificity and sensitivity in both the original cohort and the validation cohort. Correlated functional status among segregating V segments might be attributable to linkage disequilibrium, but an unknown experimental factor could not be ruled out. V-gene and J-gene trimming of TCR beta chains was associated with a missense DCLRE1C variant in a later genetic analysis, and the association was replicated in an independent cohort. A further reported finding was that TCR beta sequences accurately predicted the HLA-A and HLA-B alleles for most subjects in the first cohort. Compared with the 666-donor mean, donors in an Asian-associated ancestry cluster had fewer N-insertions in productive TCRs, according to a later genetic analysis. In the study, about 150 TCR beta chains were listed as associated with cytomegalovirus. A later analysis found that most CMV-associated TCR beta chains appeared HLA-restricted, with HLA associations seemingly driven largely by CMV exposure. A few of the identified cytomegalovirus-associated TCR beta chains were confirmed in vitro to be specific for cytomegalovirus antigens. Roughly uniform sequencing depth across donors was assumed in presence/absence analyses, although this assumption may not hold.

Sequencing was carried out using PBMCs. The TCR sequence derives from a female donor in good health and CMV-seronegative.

The CDR3 region reads CASSLIGGSGNTIYF. The nucleotides read TGTGCCAGCAGCTTGATAGGGGGCTCTGGAAACACCATATATTTT. The chain is made from TRBV5-4 and TRBJ1-3; D gene: possibly TRBD1, on 6 matching bases. The junction shows trimming of 1 base on V and 0 bases on J, plus 8 bases between the germline ends. The CDR3 measures 15 amino acids from cysteine to phenylalanine. Kept here is only the CDR3 DNA, which spans 45 bases and is read in frame from base 1. The CDR1 and CDR2 encoded by the germline V gene (reference sequence) are SGHNT and YYREEE.